The following is a T cell receptor (beta chain) sequence with its context. The antigen is unknown. Naive CD8 cells were CD45RO-negative, positively selected for CCR7, excluding terminally differentiated effector memory CD45RA+ cells. These data come from a study of shared clonotypes between healthy human individuals. Whole-study context: Each donor's CD8 memory used one plate, CD8 naive two, each CD4 subset three. The study's findings and limits: Some clonotypes were shared by all four sorted-subset donors, while others were not shared. The non-shared ones had lower generation probabilities than the shared ones. What rarefaction showed was incomplete sorted-subset sequencing despite large depth.

Germline assignment: CDR1 MNHEY and CDR2 SVGAGI. The CDR3 spans 15 residues. Deletions cut 8 bases from V and 1 base from J, with 15 bases between. Sequencing was performed with immunoSEQ multiplex PCR; in TCRdb, only in-frame clones are kept and a portion is missing. This sample has roughly 2 million clones; roughly 94% occur once, and the top ten carry more than 0.95%. The sequence was collected from a young man in good health. The genes are TRBV6-5 and TRBJ2-1; TRBD2 might be the D (5 bases). The sequenced sample was naive CD8+ T cells sorted from blood. The DNA for the CDR3 is TGTGCCAGCCCGTGCGGGCAAACATCCTACAATGAGCAGTTCTTC. As protein: CASPCGQTSYNEQFF.